This is a list of T cell receptor beta chains from one sample in a study of blood T cell repertoires in COVID-19. Here immunoSEQ multiplex PCR was the method, and the copy in TCRdb shows in-frame clones only, minus some. The repertoire holds around 290,000 clones, with more than 75% as singletons. Material for sequencing was PBMCs or T cells enriched from blood (not recorded which). Receptor source: a young woman who had recovered from COVID-19. CDR3s include the opening cysteine and the closing phenylalanine or tryptophan. A D gene is named only where the DNA matches it firmly. A clone size is listed for some rows: how often the clone was seen (once, few, many), or a class if it is expanded.

>TRBD1|.|TRBJ1-1|TRBV4-1|16
TGCGCCAGCAGCCAAGTAACCTCTCGGACAGGACTAGAAGCTTTCTTT
CASSQVTSRTGLEAFF
>.|once|TRBJ2-7|TRBV5-6|12
TGTGCCAGCAGCTTGGGGCTCTACGAGCAGTACTTC
CASSLGLYEQYF
>TRBD2|.|TRBJ2-3|TRBV27|16
TGTGCCAGCAGTTTGATGGCTAGCGGTCCTACAGATACGCAGTATTTT
CASSLMASGPTDTQYF
>TRBD1|.|TRBJ1-1|TRBV12-3/TRBV12-4|13
TGTGCCAGCAGCCCTTACAGGGGCGGGGAAGCTTTCTTT
CASSPYRGGEAFF
>TRBD1|.|TRBJ1-1|TRBV12-3/TRBV12-4|13
TGTGCCAGCAGTTTGACAGGGACTGAAGGAGCTTTCTTT
CASSLTGTEGAFF
>TRBD1|.|TRBJ2-7|TRBV6-5|13
TGTGCCAGCAGTTTCGGGACAGGGTACGAGCAGTACTTC
CASSFGTGYEQYF
>TRBD1|.|TRBJ1-2|TRBV14|16
TGTGCCAGCAGCCAAGGGACAGGCCTGGGTCTTTATGGCTACACCTTC
CASSQGTGLGLYGYTF
>.|.|TRBJ2-3|TRBV14|14
TGTGCCAGCAGCCCCGAACTAGTATCAGATACGCAGTATTTT
CASSPELVSDTQYF
>.|.|TRBJ1-4|TRBV24-1|11
TGTGCCACCAGAGCGACCTGTTGCGAGTTTTTT
CATRATCCEFF
>.|once|TRBJ2-7|TRBV9|12
.
CASTFFGQGSTF